This TCR beta chain comes out of a study of T cell responses to AZD1222 COVID-19 vaccine. Losses at the gene ends were 2 bases for V and 4 bases for J; bases not matched to a gene: 6. This CDR3 is built from 16 residues. The germline V gene has CDR1 LGHDT and CDR2 YNNKEL (reference sequence). Points from the study as a whole: Among those given AZD1222, only 6 or 7 were seropositive at baseline.

This clone was seen only once. Its specificity is not known. Sequenced by immunoSEQ multiplex PCR; TCRdb stores in-frame clones only, minus some. The data contain some 110,000 clones, 92% of them singletons. This clonotype was obtained from an adult in good health. The chain joins TRBV3-1 (or the pseudogene TRBV3-2) to TRBJ1-3; TRBD1 agrees at 9 bases. Sequenced here: peripheral blood, sampled on day 0 of AZD1222 vaccination. CDR3 residues: CASSQLQGAGGNTIYF. The CDR3, as DNA: TGTGCCAGCAGCCAACTACAGGGGGCAGGCGGAAACACCATATATTTT.